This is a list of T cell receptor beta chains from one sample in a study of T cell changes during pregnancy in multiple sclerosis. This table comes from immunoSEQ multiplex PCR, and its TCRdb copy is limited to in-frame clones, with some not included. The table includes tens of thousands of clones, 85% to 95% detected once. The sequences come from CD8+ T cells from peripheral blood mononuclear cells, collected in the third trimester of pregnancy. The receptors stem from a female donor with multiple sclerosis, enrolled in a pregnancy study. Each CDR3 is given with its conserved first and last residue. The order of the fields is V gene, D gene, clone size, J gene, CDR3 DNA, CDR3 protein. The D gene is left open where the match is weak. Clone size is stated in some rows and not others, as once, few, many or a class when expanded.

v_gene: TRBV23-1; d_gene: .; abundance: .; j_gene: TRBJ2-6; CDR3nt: TGCGCCAGCAGTCAAAACCACAGCTTACCCTCTCTCTCTGGGGCCAACGTCCTGACTTTC; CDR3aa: CASSQNHSLPSLSGANVLTF
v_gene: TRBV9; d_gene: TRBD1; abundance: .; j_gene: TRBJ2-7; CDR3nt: TGTGCCAGCAGCCCCCAGGGGGCGAGATCCTACGAGCAGTACTTC; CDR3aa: CASSPQGARSYEQYF
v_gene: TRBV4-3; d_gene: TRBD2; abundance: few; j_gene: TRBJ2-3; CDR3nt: TGCGCCAGCAGCCAAAACCCTAGCGGGACTAGCACAGATACGCAGTATTTT; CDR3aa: CASSQNPSGTSTDTQYF
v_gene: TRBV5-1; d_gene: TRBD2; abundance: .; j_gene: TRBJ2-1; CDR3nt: TGCGCCAGCAGCGGGTCAAGGACTAGCGGGGGGTACAATGAGCAGTTCTTC; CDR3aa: CASSGSRTSGGYNEQFF
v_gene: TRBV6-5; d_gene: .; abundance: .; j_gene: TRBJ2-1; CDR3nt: TGTGCCAGCAGTTACAATCGGGGGTACAATGAGCAGTTCTTC; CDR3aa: CASSYNRGYNEQFF
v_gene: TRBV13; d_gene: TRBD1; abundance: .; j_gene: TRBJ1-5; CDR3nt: TGTGCCAGCAGCTTTACCGGGACAGGGGGCTTGAGTCAGCCCCAGCATTTT; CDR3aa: CASSFTGTGGLSQPQHF
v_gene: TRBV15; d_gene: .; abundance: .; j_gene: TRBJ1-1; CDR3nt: TGTGCCACCAGCAGAGATATCCAGGAGGTGAACACTGAAGCTTTCTTT; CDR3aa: CATSRDIQEVNTEAFF
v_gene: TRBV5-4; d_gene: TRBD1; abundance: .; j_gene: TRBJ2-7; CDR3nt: TGTGCCAGCAGCCCGGGACAGTCCTACGAGCAGTACTTC; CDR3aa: CASSPGQSYEQYF
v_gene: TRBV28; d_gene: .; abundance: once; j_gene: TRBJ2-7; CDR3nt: TGTGCCACCCGGGACACACTTGCCTACGAGCAGTACTTC; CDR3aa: CATRDTLAYEQYF
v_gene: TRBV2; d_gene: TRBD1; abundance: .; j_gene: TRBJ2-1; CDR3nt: TGTGCCAGCAGTGAGTGGGACAGCTCCTACAATGAGCAGTTCTTC; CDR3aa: CASSEWDSSYNEQFF
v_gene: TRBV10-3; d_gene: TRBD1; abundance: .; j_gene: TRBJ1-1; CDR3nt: TGTGCCATCAATCCCACTCAGGGACAGGGGAACACTGAAGCTTTCTTT; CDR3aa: CAINPTQGQGNTEAFF
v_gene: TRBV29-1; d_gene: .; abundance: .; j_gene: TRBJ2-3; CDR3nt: TGCAGCGCTTACGACGGTGGAGAGAGGCAGTATTTT; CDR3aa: CSAYDGGERQYF
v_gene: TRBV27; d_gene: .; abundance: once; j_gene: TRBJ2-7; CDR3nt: TGTGCCAGCAGTCTTCAGACTTCGGGCGAGCAGTACTTC; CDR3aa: CASSLQTSGEQYF
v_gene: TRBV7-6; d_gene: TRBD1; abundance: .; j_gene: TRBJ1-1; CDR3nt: TGTGCCAGCAGCCCCGAGGCCGACAGGGGGCCCTGGGGACGCACTGAAGCTTTCTTT; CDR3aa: CASSPEADRGPWGRTEAFF
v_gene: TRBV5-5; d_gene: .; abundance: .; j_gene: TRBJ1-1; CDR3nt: TGTGCCAGCGAGGGAGGGAGGGGGACTGAAGCTTTCTTT; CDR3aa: CASEGGRGTEAFF
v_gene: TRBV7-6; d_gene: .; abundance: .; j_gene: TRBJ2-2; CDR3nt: TGTGCCAGCAGCTTAAGAAGGGGGTACACCGGGGAGCTGTTTTTT; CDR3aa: CASSLRRGYTGELFF
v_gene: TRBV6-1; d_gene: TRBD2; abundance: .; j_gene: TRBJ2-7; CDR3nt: TGTGCCAGCAGTTGGACTAGCGGGCTGGACTACGAGCAGTACTTC; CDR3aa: CASSWTSGLDYEQYF